The entry that follows covers one T cell receptor (beta chain) sequence. The CDR3 sequence is 10 residues long. V was shortened by 7 bases and J by 11 bases, with 11 bases between the two germline ends. This record belongs to a study of blood T cell repertoires in COVID-19. The wider study: Samples representing acute and convalescent COVID-19 were sourced from the United States, Italy and Spain. PBMCs, B-cell-depleted T cells, or T cells provided the cDNA or gDNA that made up the material.

Authors' data handling: Estimation of nucleated cell counts was performed using reference gene primer amplification. Method: immunoSEQ multiplex PCR; TCRdb's copy keeps in-frame clones and lacks some. That table furnishes V, J and clone size, whereas the DNA furnished D and trimming. Among roughly 290,000 clones, roughly 91% were seen once, and the ten largest hold around 0.8%. The receptor's source is a man aged 30 to 39 with acute or convalescent COVID-19. J is TRBJ1-1 and V is TRBV12-3 or TRBV12-4; no firm D call. The sequenced material came from peripheral blood. The CDR3 DNA reads as TGTGCCAGCACCCGGGTCGGGGCTTTCTTT. This translates into CASTRVGAFF.